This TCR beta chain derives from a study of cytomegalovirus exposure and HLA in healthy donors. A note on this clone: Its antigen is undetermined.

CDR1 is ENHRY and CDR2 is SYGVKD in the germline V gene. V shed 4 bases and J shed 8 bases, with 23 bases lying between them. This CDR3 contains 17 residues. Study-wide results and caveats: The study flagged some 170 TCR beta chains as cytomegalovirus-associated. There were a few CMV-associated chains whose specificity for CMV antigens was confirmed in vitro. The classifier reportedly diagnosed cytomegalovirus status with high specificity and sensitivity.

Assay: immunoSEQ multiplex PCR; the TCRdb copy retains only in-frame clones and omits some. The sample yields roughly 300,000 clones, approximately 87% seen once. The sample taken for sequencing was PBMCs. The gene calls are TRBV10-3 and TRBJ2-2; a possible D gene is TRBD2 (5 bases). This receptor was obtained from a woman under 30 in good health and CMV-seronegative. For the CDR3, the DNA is TGTGCCATCAGTGGGTTCCCTGATCGAGGGTCCACAGGGGAGCTGTTTTTT. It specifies CAISGFPDRGSTGELFF.